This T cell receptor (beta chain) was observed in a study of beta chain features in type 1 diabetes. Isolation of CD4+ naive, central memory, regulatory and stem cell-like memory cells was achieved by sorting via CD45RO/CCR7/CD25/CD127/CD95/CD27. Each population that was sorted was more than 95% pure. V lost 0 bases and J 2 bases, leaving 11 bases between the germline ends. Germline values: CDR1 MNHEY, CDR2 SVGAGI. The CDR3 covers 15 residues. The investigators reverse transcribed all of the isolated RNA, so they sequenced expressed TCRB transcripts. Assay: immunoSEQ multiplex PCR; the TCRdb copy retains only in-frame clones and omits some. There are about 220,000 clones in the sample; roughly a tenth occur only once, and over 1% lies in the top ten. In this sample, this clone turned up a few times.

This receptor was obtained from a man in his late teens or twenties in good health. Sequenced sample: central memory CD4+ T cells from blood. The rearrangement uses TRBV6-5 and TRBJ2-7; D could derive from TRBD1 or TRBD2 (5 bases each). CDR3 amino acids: CASSYSGTFAYEQYF. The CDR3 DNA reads TGTGCCAGCAGTTACTCGGGGACGTTCGCCTACGAGCAGTACTTC.